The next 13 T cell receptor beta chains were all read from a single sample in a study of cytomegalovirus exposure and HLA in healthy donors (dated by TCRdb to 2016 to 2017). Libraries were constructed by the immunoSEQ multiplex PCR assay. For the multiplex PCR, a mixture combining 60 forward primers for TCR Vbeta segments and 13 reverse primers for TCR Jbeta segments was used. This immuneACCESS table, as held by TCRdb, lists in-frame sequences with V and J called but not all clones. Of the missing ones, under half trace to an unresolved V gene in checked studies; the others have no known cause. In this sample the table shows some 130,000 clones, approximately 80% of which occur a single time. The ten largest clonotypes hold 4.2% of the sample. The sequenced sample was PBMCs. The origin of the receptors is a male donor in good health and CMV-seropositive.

CDR3 DNA: TGCGCCAGCAGCTTGGAGGGGGCAGGTCAGCCCCAGCATTTT. Protein product: CASSLEGAGQPQHF. The chain joins TRBV5-1 to TRBJ1-5, with TRBD1 matching over 7 bases. The CDR3 length is 14 residues. J lost 6 bases, V lost 0 bases, and 3 bases had no gene match. The V gene's germline CDR1 is SGHRS and CDR2 YFSETQ. Combining the CDR3 with reference TRBV5-1 and TRBJ1-5 gives the whole variable domain KAGVTQTPRYLIKTRGQQVTLSCSPISGHRSVSWYQQTPGQGLQFLFEYFSETQRNKGNFPGRFSGRQFSNSRSEMNVSTLELGDSALYLCASSLEGAGQPQHFGDGTRLSIL.

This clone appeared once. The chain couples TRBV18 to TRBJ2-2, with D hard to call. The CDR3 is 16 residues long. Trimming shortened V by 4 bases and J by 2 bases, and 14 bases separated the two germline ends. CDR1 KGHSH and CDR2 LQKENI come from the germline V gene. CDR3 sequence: CASSLGHLSNTGELFF. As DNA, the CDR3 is TGTGCCAGCTCACTTGGCCATTTATCTAACACCGGGGAGCTGTTTTTT.

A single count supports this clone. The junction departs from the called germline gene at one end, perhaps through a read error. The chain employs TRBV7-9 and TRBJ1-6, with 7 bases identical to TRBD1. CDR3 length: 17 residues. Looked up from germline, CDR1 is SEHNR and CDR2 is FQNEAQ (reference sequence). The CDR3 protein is CSSSLAWGGQESSPLHF. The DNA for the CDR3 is TGTTCCAGCAGCTTAGCGTGGGGTGGACAGGAGAGTTCACCCCTCCACTTT.

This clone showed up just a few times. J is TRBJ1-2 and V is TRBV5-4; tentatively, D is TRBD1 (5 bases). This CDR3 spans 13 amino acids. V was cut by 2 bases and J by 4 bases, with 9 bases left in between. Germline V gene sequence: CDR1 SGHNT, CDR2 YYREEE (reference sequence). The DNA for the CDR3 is TGTGCCAGCAGCTTAGGGGCCTCCTATGGCTACACCTTC. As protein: CASSLGASYGYTF.

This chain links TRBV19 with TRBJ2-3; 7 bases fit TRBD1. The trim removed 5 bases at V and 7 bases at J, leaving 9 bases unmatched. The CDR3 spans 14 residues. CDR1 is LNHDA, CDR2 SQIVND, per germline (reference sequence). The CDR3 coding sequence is TGTGCCAGTAGTCAGGGGGATTTGTCGTATACGCAGTATTTT. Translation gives CASSQGDLSYTQYF. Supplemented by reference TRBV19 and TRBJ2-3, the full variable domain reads DGGITQSPKYLFRKEGQNVTLSCEQNLNHDAMYWYRQDPGQGLRLIYYSQIVNDFQKGDIAEGYSVSREKKESFPLTVTSAQKNPTAFYLCASSQGDLSYTQYFGPGTRLTVL.

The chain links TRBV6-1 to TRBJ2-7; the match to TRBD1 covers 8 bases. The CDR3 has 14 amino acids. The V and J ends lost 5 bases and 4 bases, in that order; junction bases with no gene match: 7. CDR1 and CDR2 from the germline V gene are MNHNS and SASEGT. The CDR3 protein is CASSLGQGAYEQYF. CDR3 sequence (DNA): TGTGCCAGCAGTCTAGGGCAGGGGGCTTACGAGCAGTACTTC.

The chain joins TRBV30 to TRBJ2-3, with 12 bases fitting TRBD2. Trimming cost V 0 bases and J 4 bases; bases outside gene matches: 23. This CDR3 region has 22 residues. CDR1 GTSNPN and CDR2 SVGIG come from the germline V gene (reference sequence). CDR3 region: CAWSVFLAGGPKLNRDADTQYF. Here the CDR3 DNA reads TGTGCCTGGAGTGTGTTTCTAGCGGGGGGGCCAAAACTCAACAGGGACGCAGATACGCAGTATTTT.

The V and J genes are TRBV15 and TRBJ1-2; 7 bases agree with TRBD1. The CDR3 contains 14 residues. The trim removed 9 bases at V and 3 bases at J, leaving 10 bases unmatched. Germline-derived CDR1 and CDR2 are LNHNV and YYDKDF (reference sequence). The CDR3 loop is CATSPGQVDYGYTF. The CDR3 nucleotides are TGTGCCACTAGCCCAGGACAGGTGGACTATGGCTACACCTTC.

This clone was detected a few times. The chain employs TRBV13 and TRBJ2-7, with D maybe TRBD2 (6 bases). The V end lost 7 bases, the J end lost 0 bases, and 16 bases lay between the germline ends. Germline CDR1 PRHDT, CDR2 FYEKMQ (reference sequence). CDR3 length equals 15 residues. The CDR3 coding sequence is TGTGCCAGCACCTTCTCGGGGGAGGCCTCCTACGAGCAGTACTTC. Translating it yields CASTFSGEASYEQYF.

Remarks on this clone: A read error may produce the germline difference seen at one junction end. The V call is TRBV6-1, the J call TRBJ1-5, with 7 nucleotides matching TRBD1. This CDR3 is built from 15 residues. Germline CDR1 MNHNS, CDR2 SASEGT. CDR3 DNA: TGTGCCAGCAGTGCAAACAGGGGTAGCAATCAGTCCCAGCATTTT. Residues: CASSANRGSNQSQHF.

CDR3 amino acids: CASSWIHATGGRSTDTQYF. CDR3 bases: TGTGCCAGCAGCTGGATCCACGCGACAGGGGGTCGTAGCACAGATACGCAGTATTTT. The chain uses TRBV11-2 and TRBJ2-3; 9 nucleotides match TRBD1. Germline CDR1 is SGHAT and CDR2 is FQNNGV. V dropped 4 bases and J dropped 0; count of bases not matched to a gene: 14. The CDR3 length is 19 residues.

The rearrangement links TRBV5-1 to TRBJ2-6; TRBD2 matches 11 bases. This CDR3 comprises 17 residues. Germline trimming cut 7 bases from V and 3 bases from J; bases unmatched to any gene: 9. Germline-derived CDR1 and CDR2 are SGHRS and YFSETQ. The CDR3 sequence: CASSDLTSGVGANVLTF. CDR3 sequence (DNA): TGCGCCAGCTCAGATCTGACTAGCGGGGTTGGGGCCAACGTCCTGACTTTC.

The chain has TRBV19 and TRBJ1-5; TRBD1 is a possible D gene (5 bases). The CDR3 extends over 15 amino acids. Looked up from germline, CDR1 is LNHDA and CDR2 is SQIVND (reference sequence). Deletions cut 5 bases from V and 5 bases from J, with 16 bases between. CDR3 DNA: TGTGCCAGTAGTCTCGGAGGGGCCAGGGATCAGCCCCAGCATTTT. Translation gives CASSLGGARDQPQHF.